This TCR beta chain originates from a study of blood T cell repertoires in COVID-19. The overall study: The origin of the acute and convalescent COVID-19 samples was the United States, Italy and Spain. T cells, B-cell-depleted T cells, or PBMCs supplied cDNA or gDNA.

In the case of this clone: Other DNA sequences in this specimen translate into the identical CDR3.

Assay: immunoSEQ multiplex PCR; the TCRdb copy retains only in-frame clones and omits some. The top ten clones hold roughly 3.5% of a sample with about 340,000 clones, approximately 89% of them seen once. Trimming took 8 bases from V and 7 from J; bases not matched to a gene: 8. The germline V gene encodes CDR1 MNHEY and CDR2 SVGAGI. CDR3 length: 14 amino acids. The sequencing sample was made of peripheral blood. The chain is built from TRBV6-5 and TRBJ1-6; 7 nucleotides align to TRBD1. This TCR came from a woman under 30 who had recovered from COVID-19. CDR3: CASSRTGYNSPLHF. The CDR3 bases are TGTGCCAGCTCGAGGACAGGCTACAATTCACCCCTCCACTTT.